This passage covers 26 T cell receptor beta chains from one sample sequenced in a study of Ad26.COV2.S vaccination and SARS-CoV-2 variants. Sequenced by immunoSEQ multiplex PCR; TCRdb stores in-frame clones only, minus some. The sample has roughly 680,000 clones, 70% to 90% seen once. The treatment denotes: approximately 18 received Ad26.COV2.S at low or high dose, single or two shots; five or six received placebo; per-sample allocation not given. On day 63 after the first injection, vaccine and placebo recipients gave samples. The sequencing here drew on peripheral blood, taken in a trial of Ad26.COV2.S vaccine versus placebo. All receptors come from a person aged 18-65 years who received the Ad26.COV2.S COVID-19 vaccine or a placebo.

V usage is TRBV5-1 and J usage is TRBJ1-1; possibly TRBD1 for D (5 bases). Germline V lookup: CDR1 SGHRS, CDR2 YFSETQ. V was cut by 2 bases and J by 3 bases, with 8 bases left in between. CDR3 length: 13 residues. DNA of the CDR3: TGCGCCAGCAGCTTCAGGGTGGACACTGAAGCTTTCTTT. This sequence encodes CASSFRVDTEAFF.

Here the CDR3 DNA reads TGTGCCAGCAGTCGAAGGGGGACAGGAACTATGAACACCGGGGAGCTGTTTTTT. Protein product: CASSRRGTGTMNTGELFF. This chain joins TRBV6-6 and TRBJ2-2, with 8 positions matching TRBD1. Germline CDR1 is MNHNY and CDR2 is SVGAGI (reference sequence). This CDR3 spans 18 amino acids. The V and J ends lost 5 bases and 1 base, in that order; junction bases with no gene match: 12.

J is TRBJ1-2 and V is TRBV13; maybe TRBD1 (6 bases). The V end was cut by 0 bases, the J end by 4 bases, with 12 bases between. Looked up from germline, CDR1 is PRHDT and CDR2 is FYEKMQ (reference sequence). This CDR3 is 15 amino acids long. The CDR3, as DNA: TGTGCCAGCAGCTTAGGGGCAGGGGAGGGCTATGGCTACACCTTC. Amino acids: CASSLGAGEGYGYTF.

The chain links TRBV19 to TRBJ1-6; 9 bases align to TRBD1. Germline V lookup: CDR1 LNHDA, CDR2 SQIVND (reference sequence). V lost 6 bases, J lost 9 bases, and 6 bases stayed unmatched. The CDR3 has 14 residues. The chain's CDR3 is CASSGTGFGSPLHF. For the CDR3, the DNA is TGTGCCAGTAGCGGGACAGGGTTCGGTTCACCCCTCCACTTT.

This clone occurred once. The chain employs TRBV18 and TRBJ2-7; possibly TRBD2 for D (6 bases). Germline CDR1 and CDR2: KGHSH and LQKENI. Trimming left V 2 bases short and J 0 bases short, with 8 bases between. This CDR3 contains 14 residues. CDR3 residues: CASSPRTNSYEQYF. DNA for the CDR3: TGTGCCAGCTCACCAAGGACTAACTCCTACGAGCAGTACTTC. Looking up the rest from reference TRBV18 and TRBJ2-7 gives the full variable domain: NAGVMQNPRHLVRRRGQEARLRCSPMKGHSHVYWYRQLPEEGLKFMVYLQKENIIDESGMPKERFSAEFPKEGPSILRIQQVVRGDSAAYFCASSPRTNSYEQYFGPGTRLTVT.

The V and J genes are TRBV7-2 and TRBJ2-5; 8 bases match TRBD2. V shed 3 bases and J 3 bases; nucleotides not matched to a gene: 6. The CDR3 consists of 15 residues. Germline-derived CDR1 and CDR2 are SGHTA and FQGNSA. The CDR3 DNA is TGTGCCAGCAGCTTCGAGGGGCGGGGGGAAGAGACCCAGTACTTC. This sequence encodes CASSFEGRGEETQYF.

The CDR3 sequence: CASSQERGRNYGYTF. CDR3 DNA: TGTGCCAGCAGCCAAGAGAGGGGGCGCAACTATGGCTACACCTTC. The chain has TRBV4-2 and TRBJ1-2; 7 bases are a match to TRBD1. J was trimmed by 2 bases and V by 0 bases; bases with no gene match: 3. CDR1 is LGHNA and CDR2 is YNFKEQ in the germline V gene. This CDR3 has 15 residues.

CDR3 region: CASSVAFRVGALHF. CDR3 nucleotides: TGTGCCAGCAGCGTAGCTTTCAGGGTAGGAGCCCTCCACTTT. The chain recombines TRBV9 with TRBJ1-6; possibly TRBD1 for D (5 bases). V shed 0 bases and J shed 14 bases, with 15 bases lying between them. The CDR3 runs 14 residues. Germline CDR1 SGDLS, CDR2 YYNGEE.

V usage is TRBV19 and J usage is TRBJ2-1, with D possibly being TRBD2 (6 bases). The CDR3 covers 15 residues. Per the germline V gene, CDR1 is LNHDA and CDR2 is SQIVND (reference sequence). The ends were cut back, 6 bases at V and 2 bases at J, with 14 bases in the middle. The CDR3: CASSPRWGAYNEQFF. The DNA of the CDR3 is TGTGCCAGTAGCCCGCGGTGGGGGGCCTACAATGAGCAGTTCTTC.

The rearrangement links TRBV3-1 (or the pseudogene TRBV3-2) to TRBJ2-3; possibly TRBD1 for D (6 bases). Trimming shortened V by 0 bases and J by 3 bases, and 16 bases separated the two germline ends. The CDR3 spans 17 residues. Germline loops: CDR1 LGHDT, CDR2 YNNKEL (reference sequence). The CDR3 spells CASSQEGTGYGTDTQYF. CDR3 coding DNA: TGTGCCAGCAGCCAAGAAGGAACAGGGTACGGTACAGATACGCAGTATTTT.

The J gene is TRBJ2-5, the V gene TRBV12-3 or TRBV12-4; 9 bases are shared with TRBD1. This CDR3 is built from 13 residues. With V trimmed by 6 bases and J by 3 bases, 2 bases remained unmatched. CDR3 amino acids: CASRRTGEETQYF. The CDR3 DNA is TGTGCCAGCAGGCGGACAGGGGAAGAGACCCAGTACTTC.

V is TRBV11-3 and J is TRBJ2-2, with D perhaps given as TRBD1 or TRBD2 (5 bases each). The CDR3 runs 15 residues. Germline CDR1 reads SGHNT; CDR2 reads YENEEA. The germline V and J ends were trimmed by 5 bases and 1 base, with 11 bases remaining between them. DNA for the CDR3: TGTGCCAGCAGCCCAGATGGGGGGAACACCGGGGAGCTGTTTTTT. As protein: CASSPDGGNTGELFF. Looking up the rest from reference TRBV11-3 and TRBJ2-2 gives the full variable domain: EAGVVQSPRYKIIEKKQPVAFWCNPISGHNTLYWYLQNLGQGPELLIRYENEEAVDDSQLPKDRFSAERLKGVDSTLKIQPAELGDSAVYLCASSPDGGNTGELFFGEGSRLTVL.

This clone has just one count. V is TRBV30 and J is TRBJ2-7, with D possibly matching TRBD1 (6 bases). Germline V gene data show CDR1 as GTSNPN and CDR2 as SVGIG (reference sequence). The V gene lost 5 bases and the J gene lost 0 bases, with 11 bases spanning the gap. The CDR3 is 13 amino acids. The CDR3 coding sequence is TGTGCCTGGGACCGGGACAACTCCTACGAGCAGTACTTC. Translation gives CAWDRDNSYEQYF.

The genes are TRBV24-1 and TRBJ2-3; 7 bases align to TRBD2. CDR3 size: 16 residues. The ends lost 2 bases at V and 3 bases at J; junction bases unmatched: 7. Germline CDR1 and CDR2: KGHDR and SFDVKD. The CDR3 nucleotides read TGTGCCACCAGTGATTACGGCGGGAGTTGGACAGATACGCAGTATTTT. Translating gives CATSDYGGSWTDTQYF.

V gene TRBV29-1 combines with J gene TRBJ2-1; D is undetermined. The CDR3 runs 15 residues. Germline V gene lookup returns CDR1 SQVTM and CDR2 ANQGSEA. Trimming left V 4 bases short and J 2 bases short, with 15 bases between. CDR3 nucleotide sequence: TGCAGCGTTGGCCTGGGGTACAACACCTACAATGAGCAGTTCTTC. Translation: CSVGLGYNTYNEQFF.

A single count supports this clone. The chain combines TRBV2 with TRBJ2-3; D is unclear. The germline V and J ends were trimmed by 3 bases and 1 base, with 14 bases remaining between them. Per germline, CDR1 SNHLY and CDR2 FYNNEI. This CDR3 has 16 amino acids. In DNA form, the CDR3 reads TGTGCCAGCAGTGAGGTGCTAGTTACTCGCACAGATACGCAGTATTTT. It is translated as CASSEVLVTRTDTQYF.

The CDR3 region is CSAAQAGTQYF. In nucleotides, the CDR3 is TGCAGTGCCGCCCAAGCGGGGACCCAGTACTTC. The chain links TRBV20-1 to TRBJ2-5; weak D call: TRBD2 (6 bases). V was shortened by 6 bases and J by 7 bases, with 12 bases between the two germline ends. This CDR3 has 11 residues. Germline CDR1 reads DFQATT; CDR2 reads SNEGSKA (reference sequence).

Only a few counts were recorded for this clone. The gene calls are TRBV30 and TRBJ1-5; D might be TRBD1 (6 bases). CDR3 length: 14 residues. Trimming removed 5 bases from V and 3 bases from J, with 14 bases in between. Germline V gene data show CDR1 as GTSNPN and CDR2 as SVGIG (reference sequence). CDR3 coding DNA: TGTGCCTGGGGGAGGGGGGGCATCAATCAGCCCCAGCATTTT. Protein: CAWGRGGINQPQHF.

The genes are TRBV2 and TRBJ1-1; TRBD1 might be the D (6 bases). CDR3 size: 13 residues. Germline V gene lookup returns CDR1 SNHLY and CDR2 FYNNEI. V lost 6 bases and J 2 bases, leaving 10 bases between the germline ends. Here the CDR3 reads CASSWDINTEAFF. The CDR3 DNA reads TGTGCCAGCAGCTGGGACATCAACACTGAAGCTTTCTTT.

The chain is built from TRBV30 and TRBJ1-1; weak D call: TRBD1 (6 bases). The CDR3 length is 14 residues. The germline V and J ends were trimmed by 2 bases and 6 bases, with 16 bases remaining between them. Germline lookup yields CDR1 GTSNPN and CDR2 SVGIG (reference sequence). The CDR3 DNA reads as TGTGCCTGGAGTTCACCCCCCGGACAGTCTGAAGCTTTCTTT. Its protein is CAWSSPPGQSEAFF. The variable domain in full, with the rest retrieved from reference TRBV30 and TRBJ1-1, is SQTIHQWPATLVQPVGSPLSLECTVEGTSNPNLYWYRQAAGRGLQLLFYSVGIGQISSEVPQNLSASRPQDRQFILSSKKLLLSDSGFYLCAWSSPPGQSEAFFGQGTRLTVV.

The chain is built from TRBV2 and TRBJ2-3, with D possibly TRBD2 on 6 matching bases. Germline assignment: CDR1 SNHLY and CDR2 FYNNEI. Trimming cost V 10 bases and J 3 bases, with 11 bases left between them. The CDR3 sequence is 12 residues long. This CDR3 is CATGVVTDTQYF. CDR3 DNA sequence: TGTGCCACGGGGGTAGTAACAGATACGCAGTATTTT.

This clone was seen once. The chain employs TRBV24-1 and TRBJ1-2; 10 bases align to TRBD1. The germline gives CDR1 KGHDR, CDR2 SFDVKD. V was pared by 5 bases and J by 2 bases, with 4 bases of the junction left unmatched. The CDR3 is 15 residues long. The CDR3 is CATSGPGQGNYGYTF. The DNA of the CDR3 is TGTGCCACCAGTGGACCGGGACAGGGGAACTATGGCTACACCTTC.

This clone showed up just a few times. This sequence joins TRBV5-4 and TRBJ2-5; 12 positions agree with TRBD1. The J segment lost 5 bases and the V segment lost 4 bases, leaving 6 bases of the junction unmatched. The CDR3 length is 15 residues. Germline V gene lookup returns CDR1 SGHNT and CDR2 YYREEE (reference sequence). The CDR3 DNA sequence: TGTGCCAGCAGCCGGGACAGGGGGCCGGGGGAGACCCAGTACTTC. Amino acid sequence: CASSRDRGPGETQYF.

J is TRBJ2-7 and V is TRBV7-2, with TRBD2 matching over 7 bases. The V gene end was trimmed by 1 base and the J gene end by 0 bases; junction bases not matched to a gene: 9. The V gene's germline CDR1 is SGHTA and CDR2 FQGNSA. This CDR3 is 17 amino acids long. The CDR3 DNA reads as TGTGCCAGCAGCTTAGTAGTACTCGGGGGGAGCTCCTACGAGCAGTACTTC. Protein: CASSLVVLGGSSYEQYF.

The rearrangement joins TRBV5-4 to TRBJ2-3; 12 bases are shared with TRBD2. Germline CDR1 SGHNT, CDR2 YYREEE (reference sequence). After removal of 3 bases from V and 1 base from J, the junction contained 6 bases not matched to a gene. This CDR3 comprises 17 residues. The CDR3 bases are TGTGCCAGCAGCTCCCCCGGGACTAGCGGGCGCACAGATACGCAGTATTTT. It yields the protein CASSSPGTSGRTDTQYF. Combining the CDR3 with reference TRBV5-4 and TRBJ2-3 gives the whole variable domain ETGVTQSPTHLIKTRGQQVTLRCSSQSGHNTVSWYQQALGQGPQFIFQYYREEENGRGNFPPRFSGLQFPNYSSELNVNALELDDSALYLCASSSPGTSGRTDTQYFGPGTRLTVL.

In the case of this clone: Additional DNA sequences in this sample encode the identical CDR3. The CDR3 spells CASSPRTGGSYEQYF. The CDR3 DNA follows: TGTGCCAGTAGTCCCAGGACAGGGGGATCCTACGAGCAGTACTTC. V and J are TRBV19 and TRBJ2-7, with TRBD1 matching 10 bases. Per the germline V gene, CDR1 is LNHDA and CDR2 is SQIVND (reference sequence). The junction had 5 bases not matched to a gene; V was cut back by 5 bases and J by 1 base. The CDR3 is 15 amino acids.